One sample yielded the 13 T cell receptor beta chains listed below, sequenced in a study of blood T cell repertoires in COVID-19. The table came from immunoSEQ multiplex PCR; TCRdb's copy has only in-frame clones and leaves some out. Counted here are 120,000 to 150,000 clones, around nine tenths occurring once; the ten biggest clones make up 1% to 1.5%. The specimen was PBMCs or T cells enriched from blood (not recorded which). The receptors shown here come from a woman younger than 45 with acute COVID-19.

This chain links TRBV6-1 with TRBJ1-3; 7 bases are shared with TRBD1. The CDR3 totals 16 residues. The trim removed 1 base at V and 4 bases at J, leaving 7 bases unmatched. Germline CDR1 MNHNS, CDR2 SASEGT. CDR3: CASSEEPGQTGNTIYF. CDR3 DNA: TGTGCCAGCAGTGAAGAGCCGGGACAGACAGGAAACACCATATATTTT.

In nucleotides, the CDR3 is TGTGCCATCAGCGCCCGTACAGGGTTGACTGAAGCTTTCTTT. Its protein product is CAISARTGLTEAFF. This rearrangement joins TRBV10-3 to TRBJ1-1, with D possibly being TRBD1 (6 bases). CDR3 length equals 14 residues. Trimming removed 6 bases at V and 5 bases at J, with 16 bases between. Germline V gene sequence: CDR1 ENHRY, CDR2 SYGVKD.

The chain links TRBV19 to TRBJ1-6, with 9 bases aligning to TRBD1. Germline assignment: CDR1 LNHDA and CDR2 SQIVND (reference sequence). This CDR3 is built from 13 residues. V was pared by 11 bases and J by 6 bases, with 5 bases of the junction left unmatched. CDR3 amino acids: CAGGQGTNSPLHF. The DNA of the CDR3 is TGTGCCGGAGGACAGGGGACTAATTCACCCCTCCACTTT. Full variable domain (outside the CDR3, taken from reference TRBV19 and TRBJ1-6): DGGITQSPKYLFRKEGQNVTLSCEQNLNHDAMYWYRQDPGQGLRLIYYSQIVNDFQKGDIAEGYSVSREKKESFPLTVTSAQKNPTAFYLCAGGQGTNSPLHFGNGTRLTVT.

This clone was seen a few times. The rearrangement uses TRBV6-2 or TRBV6-3 and TRBJ2-6; 10 bases fit TRBD1. Germline lookup yields CDR1 MNHEY and CDR2 SVGEGT. There are 19 residues in the CDR3. J was trimmed by 3 bases and V by 2 bases; bases with no gene match: 10. The CDR3 protein is CASSYAGGQGDFGANVLTF. In nucleotides, the CDR3 is TGTGCCAGCAGTTACGCCGGTGGACAGGGGGATTTTGGGGCCAACGTCCTGACTTTC.

This clone occurred once. Other DNA variants within this sample encode the same CDR3. V usage is TRBV19 and J usage is TRBJ1-2; tentative D call: TRBD1 (5 bases). The CDR3 has 12 residues. V was cut by 2 bases and J by 5 bases, with 6 bases left in between. The germline V gene encodes CDR1 LNHDA and CDR2 SQIVND (reference sequence). CDR3: CASSIPGYGYTF. CDR3 nucleotides: TGTGCCAGTAGTATACCAGGGTATGGCTACACCTTC.

The sample holds one count of this clone. The gene calls are TRBV5-1 and TRBJ2-7; TRBD1 might be the D (6 bases). This CDR3 has 16 residues. Germline V CDR1 and CDR2: SGHRS, YFSETQ. The germline V and J ends were trimmed by 4 bases and 3 bases, with 20 bases remaining between them. Written as DNA, the CDR3 is TGCGCCAGCAGCCTAACAGGGATTCGGATCGTCTACGAGCAGTACTTC. Amino acid sequence: CASSLTGIRIVYEQYF.

This clone has just one count. This chain links TRBV10-1 with TRBJ1-2, with 8 nucleotides matching TRBD1. The germline V gene has CDR1 WNHNN and CDR2 SYGVQD (reference sequence). This CDR3 contains 14 residues. V lost 4 bases to trimming and J lost 4 bases; unmatched junction nucleotides: 5. The CDR3 DNA sequence: TGCGCCAGCAGTGCTACAGGGGGTTGCTATGGCTACACCTTC. Encoded protein: CASSATGGCYGYTF.

Written as DNA, the CDR3 is TGTGCCAGCTCACCGTTACCGACAGGGGGCACCGGGGAGCTGTTTTTT. Protein sequence: CASSPLPTGGTGELFF. The chain links TRBV18 to TRBJ2-2; 9 nucleotides agree with TRBD1. The CDR3 is made up of 16 amino acids. Germline-derived CDR1 and CDR2 are KGHSH and LQKENI. The J segment lost 4 bases and the V segment lost 3 bases, leaving 6 bases of the junction unmatched.

This sequence joins TRBV7-2 and TRBJ1-2, with D uncertain. Germline loops: CDR1 SGHTA, CDR2 FQGNSA. The germline V and J ends were trimmed by 2 bases and 8 bases, with 9 bases remaining between them. The CDR3 consists of 12 residues. CDR3 DNA sequence: TGTGCCAGCAGCTTATATAGAAAAGGCTACACCTTC. Translated, it gives CASSLYRKGYTF.

The chain combines TRBV28 with TRBJ2-5, with 7 bases fitting TRBD2. Germline V gene sequence: CDR1 MDHEN, CDR2 SYDVKM. V shed 2 bases and J 5 bases; nucleotides not matched to a gene: 8. The CDR3 is 15 residues long. CDR3 sequence reads: CASSLMAGESETQYF. The CDR3 DNA reads TGTGCCAGCAGTTTAATGGCGGGAGAATCTGAGACCCAGTACTTC.

The V call is TRBV2, the J call TRBJ1-3; D is undetermined. From germline, CDR1 is SNHLY and CDR2 FYNNEI. The CDR3 sequence is 14 residues long. Trimming removed 3 bases from V and 0 bases from J, with 6 bases in between. CDR3 region: CASSEATSGNTIYF. The CDR3 coding sequence is TGTGCCAGCAGTGAGGCCACCTCTGGAAACACCATATATTTT.

This chain connects TRBV9 to TRBJ2-2, with D maybe TRBD2 (6 bases). Germline CDR1 is SGDLS and CDR2 is YYNGEE. Trimming stripped 3 bases from V and 5 bases from J, with 11 bases between. The CDR3 is 14 residues long. In nucleotides, the CDR3 is TGTGCCAGCAGCGATAGGCGGGAAACCGGGGAGCTGTTTTTT. This gives the protein CASSDRRETGELFF.

This clone was seen a few times. The chain recombines TRBV25-1 with TRBJ1-4; D is unclear. The V end lost 0 bases, the J end lost 5 bases, and 19 bases lay between the germline ends. Germline V gene data show CDR1 as MGHDK and CDR2 as SYGVNS. The CDR3 runs to 18 residues. Here the CDR3 reads CASSEYKVRSEGNEKLFF. CDR3 sequence (DNA): TGTGCCAGCAGTGAATATAAGGTTCGTTCAGAGGGAAATGAAAAACTGTTTTTT.